This T cell receptor beta chain appears in the sequencing data of a study of CD8+CD57+ T cells in acquired aplastic anemia. Overall study context: Roughly 3 ug was the average amount of DNA from sorted CD4+ and CD8+ cells. Among healthy donors, CD4+ cells averaged roughly 11 million reads. General study results and limits: Patients did not significantly differ from controls in CD8+ Simpson's diversity. Patients and controls were found to share some 30 CD8+ CDR3 sequences.

It was genomic DNA that served as the template for profiling TCR beta VDJ and CDR3. TCRdb analysed the reads with MiXCR anew, one entry per CDR3 protein. The sample carries some 410,000 distinct CDR3 sequences, 65% to 75% recorded once. Between the trimmed V and J ends, which lost 4 bases and 5 bases, there was a span of 15 bases. This CDR3 has 15 residues. CDR1 and CDR2 (germline): MNHEY, SVGAGI. Remarks on this clonotype: Its specificity is unknown. A much larger clone differs from this one at a single base, so this may be a read error.

The V call is TRBV6-5, the J call TRBJ1-5; weak D call: TRBD1 (5 bases). The TCR was taken from a human donor in good health, serving as a control. Sequences were obtained from sorted CD4+, CD8+, or CD8+CD57+ T cells (not recorded which) from PBMCs. CDR3 loop: CASSSLAWGYQPQHF. CDR3 nucleotides: TGTGCCAGCAGTTCCCTGGCCTGGGGGTATCAGCCCCAGCATTTT.